This T cell receptor (beta chain) was profiled in a study of vaccination and CD4 T cells after COVID-19. As for treatment: roughly 10-day PBMC culture with coronavirus spike peptide pools or control peptides (ViraFEST assay). Sequenced with the Oncomine TCR Beta short-read assay was DNA taken from cultured CD4+ T cells. TCRdb redid the calling of the PCR reads with MiXCR, one entry per CDR3 protein. This sample has fewer than 15,000 distinct CDR3 sequences, with around a third found just once. Regarding this clonotype: Its antigen is not identified.

The germline gives CDR1 MNHNS, CDR2 SASEGT. The V gene end was trimmed by 6 bases and the J gene end by 7 bases; junction bases not matched to a gene: 11. CDR3 length: 15 amino acids. The clonotype comes from a human donor who had recovered from COVID-19. The source was CD4+ T cells from blood, cultured in vitro, collected after SARS-CoV-2 vaccination. The rearrangement uses TRBV6-1 and TRBJ2-4; TRBD1 agrees at 8 bases. The CDR3 protein is CASSPPRGLGNIQYF. Here the CDR3 DNA reads TGTGCCAGCAGCCCGCCCAGGGGGCTGGGGAACATTCAGTACTTC.